The present entry profiles one TCR beta chain with its context. Sequenced by immunoSEQ multiplex PCR; TCRdb stores in-frame clones only, minus some. The repertoire holds roughly 710,000 clones, 70% to 90% seen once, with around 0.01% in the top ten. This entry is derived from a study of shared T cell receptors in the human thymus. Per the germline V gene, CDR1 is SGHNT and CDR2 is YYREEE (reference sequence). CDR3 length: 18 amino acids. The J segment lost 3 bases and the V segment lost 2 bases, leaving 11 bases of the junction unmatched. These data were also reused for a study on human thymus T cells. This second report adds: Donation was from healthy Finnish infants who were having corrective surgery that addressed congenital heart defects. Thymus was obtained from resections taken during corrective heart surgery. There appeared to be biased usage of V and J genes in thymic and blood repertoires. What related research reported was that thymic repertoires overlapped highly among unrelated individuals.

Material: thymocytes. The V and J genes are TRBV5-4 and TRBJ2-2, with 9 bases aligning to TRBD2. This TCR came from a girl under three years old with a congenital heart defect. The CDR3 coding sequence is TGTGCCAGCAGCTTCAATATTGGCGGGGGGGCTCACACCGGGGAGCTGTTTTTT. Translating it yields CASSFNIGGGAHTGELFF.